Listed below are T cell receptor beta chains from one sample, sequenced in a study of molecular identifiers for immune sequencing clone quantification. TCRdb redid the calling of the PCR reads with MiXCR, one entry per CDR3 protein. There are around 480,000 distinct CDR3 sequences in the sample; 20% to 25% occur only once, and approximately 0.84% lies in the top ten. Sequencing was carried out using naive CD8+ T cells from blood, with Jurkat cell RNA spiked in. The receptors were sampled from a human donor in good health. Some libraries in this study had Jurkat cell RNA spiked in. CDR3s include the opening cysteine and the closing phenylalanine or tryptophan. Fields, in order: clone size, V gene, D gene, J gene, CDR3 DNA, CDR3 protein. The D gene is left open where the match is weak. Size tells how often a clone was seen (once, few, many) or the class of an expanded clone, and some rows leave it out.

>few|TRBV7-8|TRBD2|TRBJ2-5
TGTGCCAGCAGCTTAGCTCTACTAGCGGGGGATCGGACCCAGTACTTC
CASSLALLAGDRTQYF
>many|TRBV27|-|TRBJ2-7
TGTGCCAGCAGTCCGGGCGCCCTCTACGAGCAGTACTTC
CASSPGALYEQYF
>few|TRBV12-3/TRBV12-4|-|TRBJ2-1
TGTGCCAGCAGTTCAACGGGGGCCCGACTTAGGGTCATCGGTGAGCAGTTCTTC
CASSSTGARLRVIGEQFF
>-|TRBV7-9|TRBD2|TRBJ2-3
TGTGCCAGCAGCTTAAGTCCTAGCGGGGGGCGTCCTTACACAGATACGCAGTATTTT
CASSLSPSGGRPYTDTQYF
>many|TRBV6-2/TRBV6-3|TRBD1|TRBJ2-7
TGTGCCAGCAGTTACTCGACGGACAGGGTTCAGTACGAGCAGTACTTC
CASSYSTDRVQYEQYF
>many|TRBV7-9|-|TRBJ2-3
TGTGCCAGCAGCCCAACCCCGTACAGGGTCACAGATACGCAGTATTTT
CASSPTPYRVTDTQYF
>many|TRBV4-1|-|TRBJ2-7
TGCGCCAGCAGCCAAGATGCGGGTGGACTCCCCGAGCAGTACTTC
CASSQDAGGLPEQYF
>few|TRBV12-3/TRBV12-4|-|TRBJ1-1
TGTGCCAGCAGTAGAAACAGGGAACTGGAAGCTTTCTTT
CASSRNRELEAFF
>few|TRBV6-2/TRBV6-3|TRBD1|TRBJ1-5
TGTGCCAGCAGACCCGGGACAGGGGTTCAGCCCCAGCATTTT
CASRPGTGVQPQHF
>few|TRBV20-1|-|TRBJ2-1
TGCAGTGCTAGGGAGGACGGTATCTCCTACAATGAGCAGTTCTTC
CSAREDGISYNEQFF
>-|TRBV13|TRBD2|TRBJ2-3
TGTGCCAGCAGCTTCCCGAAGACTAGCGGGGACACAGATACGCAGTATTTT
CASSFPKTSGDTDTQYF
>-|TRBV27|-|TRBJ1-1
TGTGCCGGCAGTTTCTCGGGCGGGCTTGAAGCTTTCTTT
CAGSFSGGLEAFF
>few|TRBV4-1|TRBD2|TRBJ2-3
TGCGCCAGCAGCCAAGATCAGGCGCGGGGGGCAGATACGCAGTATTTT
CASSQDQARGADTQYF
>once|TRBV6-5|-|TRBJ2-1
TGTGCCAGCAGTTACTCGAATTTCGGGAGCTCCTACAATGAGCAGTTCTTC
CASSYSNFGSSYNEQFF
>many|TRBV29-1|-|TRBJ2-7
TGCAGCGTTGAAGATCTTCCAGGAGAAAAGTACTTC
CSVEDLPGEKYF
>-|TRBV5-1|-|TRBJ2-7
TGCGCCAGCAGCACCCTGTCTGGCAGCTTCTACGAGCAGTACTTC
CASSTLSGSFYEQYF
>-|TRBV12-3/TRBV12-4|-|TRBJ2-1
TGTGCCAGCAGTTTAGGTTTCGGGGTCTCATCCTACAATGAGCAGTTCTTC
CASSLGFGVSSYNEQFF
>few|TRBV10-3|-|TRBJ2-5
TGTGCCATCAGTGAAAGTAGGCTAGGTTTCACTATACAAGAGACCCAGTACTTC
CAISESRLGFTIQETQYF
>few|TRBV6-5|-|TRBJ1-6
TGTGCCAGCAGTTATTCTTTGGAGGGATCACCCCTCCACTTT
CASSYSLEGSPLHF
>many|TRBV28|-|TRBJ2-5
TGTGCCAGCCGGAAAAGGGTTTACCAAGAGACCCAGTACTTC
CASRKRVYQETQYF
>many|TRBV6-5|-|TRBJ1-5
TGTGCCAGCAGTGCAGGTGGGCCTTATAGCAATCAGCCCCAGCATTTT
CASSAGGPYSNQPQHF
>many|TRBV7-9|-|TRBJ2-2
TGTGCCAGCAGCTTCTTATCACACGCGAACACCGGGGAGCTGTTTTTT
CASSFLSHANTGELFF
>many|TRBV30|-|TRBJ1-1
TGTGCCTGGAGTCGTATGAACACTGAAGCTTTCTTT
CAWSRMNTEAFF
>few|TRBV6-2/TRBV6-3|-|TRBJ2-1
TGTGCCAGCACCCCAACCGGGAATAATGAGCAGTTCTTC
CASTPTGNNEQFF
>many|TRBV28|-|TRBJ2-7
TGTGCCAGCAGTTTCCGCCGGGGCGCCACTTCCTACGAGCAGTACTTC
CASSFRRGATSYEQYF
>-|TRBV28|-|TRBJ2-7
TGTGCCAGCAGTTTCCGGGGGATACCCTACGAGCAGTACTTC
CASSFRGIPYEQYF
>-|TRBV27|TRBD1|TRBJ1-4
TGTGCCAGCAGTTTTGTCAGGGTACAGGGGGTTGAAAAACTGTTTTTT
CASSFVRVQGVEKLFF
>-|TRBV5-6|-|TRBJ1-5
TGTGCCAGCAGCTTGGGGGACAAATACATTAAGGGGTATCGGAATCAGCCCCAGCATTTT
CASSLGDKYIKGYRNQPQHF
>many|TRBV7-9|TRBD2|TRBJ2-2
TGTGCCAGCAGCTTAGTTAGCGGGATCACCGGGGAGCTGTTTTTT
CASSLVSGITGELFF
>-|TRBV6-1|-|TRBJ1-1
TGTGCCAGCAGTGAAGCTGAAGCTTACTTT
CASSEAEAYF
>few|TRBV7-2|TRBD2|TRBJ2-2
TGTGCCAGCAGCTTAGTAACGGGAGGGGTCTTTTCGGAGCTGTTTTTT
CASSLVTGGVFSELFF
>few|TRBV6-2/TRBV6-3|-|TRBJ2-2
TGTGCCAGCAGACGGGCTAGCCAGGCCGGGGAGCTGTTTTTT
CASRRASQAGELFF
>few|TRBV20-1|TRBD2|TRBJ2-7
TGCAGTGCTAGAGATTACGCGACTAGCGGGATTTTACGAGCGGGACAGTACTTC
CSARDYATSGILRAGQYF
>many|TRBV4-3|TRBD1|TRBJ1-5
TGCGCCAGCAGCCAGGGACAGGGTACCAATCAGCCCCAGCATTTT
CASSQGQGTNQPQHF
>-|TRBV6-5|-|TRBJ1-1
TGTGCCAGCAGTTACTCGGGGGTCGGCACTGAAGCTTTCTTT
CASSYSGVGTEAFF
>many|TRBV4-3|TRBD1|TRBJ2-5
TGCGCCAGCAGCCAGGGGACAGGTGGGATTGAGACCCAGTACTTC
CASSQGTGGIETQYF
>many|TRBV30|-|TRBJ2-7
TGTGCCTGGAGTCAAGGCGGAGAGCAGTACTTC
CAWSQGGEQYF
>few|TRBV12-3/TRBV12-4|-|TRBJ1-1
TGTGCCAGCAGGTTAGGCCCCGCTACTGAAGCTTTCTTT
CASRLGPATEAFF
>-|TRBV23-1|TRBD1|TRBJ1-1
TGCGCCAGCAGTCAAAATGGGACAGGGGGCGAAAGAACTGAAGCTTTCTTT
CASSQNGTGGERTEAFF
>-|TRBV18|-|TRBJ2-1
TGTGCCAGCTCACCACCTGCCTACCAGGGGAATGAGCAGTTCTTC
CASSPPAYQGNEQFF
>few|TRBV4-3|TRBD2|TRBJ2-2
TGCGCCAGCAGCCGGGAGGGTGGGGACACCGGGGAGCTGTTTTTT
CASSREGGDTGELFF
>many|TRBV9|-|TRBJ1-1
TGTGCCAGCAGCGTAGAGCCGACTATGAACACTGAAGCTTTCTTT
CASSVEPTMNTEAFF
>many|TRBV29-1|TRBD1|TRBJ2-5
TGCAGCGTTCGGACAGGGGGTTACGAGACCCAGTACTTC
CSVRTGGYETQYF
>few|TRBV5-6|-|TRBJ2-5
TGTGCCAGCAGCTTAGTCCCTGGGGGCCAAGAGACCCAGTACTTC
CASSLVPGGQETQYF
>-|TRBV19|-|TRBJ1-5
TGTGCCGGTAGTATAGAAGCAGGGGCGAGTCCCTGGGCCAGTCAGCCCCAGCATTTT
CAGSIEAGASPWASQPQHF
>many|TRBV6-5|-|TRBJ2-7
TGTGCCAGCAGTTACTCGTGGGGGACCTACGAGCAGTACTTC
CASSYSWGTYEQYF
>few|TRBV30|TRBD2|TRBJ2-1
TGTGCCTGCGAAACTAGCGGGCCTAACAATGAGCAGTTCTTC
CACETSGPNNEQFF
>-|TRBV6-2/TRBV6-3|TRBD2|TRBJ2-3
TGTGCCAGCAGTTACCGAACTTATAGCGGGGGGGCATCGGATACGCAGTATTTT
CASSYRTYSGGASDTQYF
>few|TRBV4-3|-|TRBJ1-1
TGCGCCAGCAGCCAAACACAGGGTTACAGGACTGAAGCTTTCTTT
CASSQTQGYRTEAFF
>-|TRBV20-1|-|TRBJ2-1
TGCAGTGCTATAGGACTAATCTACAATGAGCAGTTCTTC
CSAIGLIYNEQFF
>-|TRBV12-3/TRBV12-4|-|TRBJ2-7
TGTGCCAGCAGTTTCGAACTGAACTACGAGCAGTACTTC
CASSFELNYEQYF
>few|TRBV12-3/TRBV12-4|TRBD2|TRBJ2-3
TGTGCCAGCAGTTTTTGGGCGGGGGTTTACACAGATACGCAGTATTTT
CASSFWAGVYTDTQYF
>few|TRBV5-6|TRBD1|TRBJ2-1
TGTGCCAGCAGCTTGTTTTCGGGGACAGGGGTCCACAATGAGCAGTTCTTC
CASSLFSGTGVHNEQFF
>many|TRBV29-1|-|TRBJ2-5
TGCAGCGTTGATAAGGGGCTGGAGACCCAGTACTTC
CSVDKGLETQYF
>few|TRBV12-3/TRBV12-4|-|TRBJ1-6
TGTGCCAGCAGTTTACAAATGGACTATAATTCACCCCTCCACTTT
CASSLQMDYNSPLHF